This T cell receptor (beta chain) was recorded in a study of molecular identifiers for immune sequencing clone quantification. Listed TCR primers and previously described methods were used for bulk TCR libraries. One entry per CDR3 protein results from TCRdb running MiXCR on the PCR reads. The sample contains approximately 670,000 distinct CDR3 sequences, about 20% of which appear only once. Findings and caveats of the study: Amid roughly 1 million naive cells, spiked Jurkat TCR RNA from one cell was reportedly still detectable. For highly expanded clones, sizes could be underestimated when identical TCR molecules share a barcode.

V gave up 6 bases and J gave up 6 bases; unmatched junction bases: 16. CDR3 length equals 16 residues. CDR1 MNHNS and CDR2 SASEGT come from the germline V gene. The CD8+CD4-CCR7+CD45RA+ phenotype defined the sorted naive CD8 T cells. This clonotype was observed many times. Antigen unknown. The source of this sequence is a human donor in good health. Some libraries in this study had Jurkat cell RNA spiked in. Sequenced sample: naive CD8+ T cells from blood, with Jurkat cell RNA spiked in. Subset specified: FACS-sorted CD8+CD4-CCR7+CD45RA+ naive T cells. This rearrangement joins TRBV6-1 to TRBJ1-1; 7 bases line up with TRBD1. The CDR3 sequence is CASRINHRGGLSEAFF. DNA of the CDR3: TGTGCCAGCAGAATTAATCACAGGGGTGGCCTCTCTGAAGCTTTCTTT.